The 11 T cell receptor beta chains presented below share a single source sample, sequenced in a study of OX40 agonist ivuxolimab in advanced cancers. Profiled with immunoSEQ multiplex PCR; TCRdb holds only in-frame clones, not every one. The sample includes more than 70,000 clones, about 83% of them seen just once. This specimen consisted of CD4+ or CD8+ T cells sorted from blood, obtained in a trial of the OX40 agonist ivuxolimab. These receptors came from an adult with an advanced solid tumor such as melanoma, head and neck, liver or kidney cancer.

J is TRBJ2-3 and V is TRBV5-6, with TRBD2 identical over 7 bases. The CDR3 has 15 residues. The V gene end was trimmed by 1 base and the J gene end by 0 bases; junction bases not matched to a gene: 2. CDR1 is SGHDT, CDR2 YYEEEE, per germline. The CDR3 DNA sequence: TGTGCCAGCAGCTTGAGCGGGGTTAGCACAGATACGCAGTATTTT. It translates to CASSLSGVSTDTQYF.

This chain uses TRBV7-2 with TRBJ2-5, with D maybe TRBD2 (7 bases). The ends were cut back, 3 bases at V and 6 bases at J, with 11 bases in the middle. The CDR3 contains 13 residues. CDR1 and CDR2 (germline): SGHTA, FQGNSA. CDR3: CASSLRRGQTQYF. The DNA of the CDR3 is TGTGCCAGCAGCTTGCGGCGGGGGCAGACCCAGTACTTC.

The CDR3 DNA is TGTGCCAGCAGTTACCGGGACAGGGATGGCGAGCAGTACTTC. Its translation: CASSYRDRDGEQYF. The chain joins TRBV6-5 to TRBJ2-7; 9 nucleotides line up with TRBD1. The CDR3 totals 14 residues. The V segment lost 2 bases and the J segment 6 bases; nucleotides outside the gene matches: 5. CDR1 and CDR2 (germline): MNHEY, SVGAGI.

The chain employs TRBV19 and TRBJ2-7, with TRBD2 matching 9 bases. The germline gives CDR1 LNHDA, CDR2 SQIVND (reference sequence). Unmatched junction bases numbered 8, after V lost 5 bases and J lost 6 bases. The CDR3 consists of 14 residues. The CDR3 reads CASSPGTSYREQYF. The DNA of the CDR3 is TGTGCCAGTAGTCCCGGGACTAGCTACCGCGAGCAGTACTTC.

This chain links TRBV10-3 with TRBJ2-2; D is perhaps TRBD1 (6 bases). The V and J ends lost 2 bases and 4 bases respectively, with 11 bases between them. Germline V CDR1 and CDR2: ENHRY, SYGVKD. The CDR3 runs 15 residues. The CDR3 nucleotides are TGTGCCATCAGTGAGAGGGGGATCGGCACCGGGGAGCTGTTTTTT. Protein: CAISERGIGTGELFF.

The genes are TRBV11-2 and TRBJ2-5; maybe TRBD2 (5 bases). The germline V and J ends were trimmed by 4 bases and 3 bases, with 18 bases remaining between them. Germline CDR1 SGHAT, CDR2 FQNNGV. The CDR3 has 16 amino acids. The CDR3 region is CASSSGISAQKETQYF. The CDR3 DNA reads as TGTGCCAGCAGCTCGGGGATAAGCGCACAAAAAGAGACCCAGTACTTC.

The rearrangement links TRBV5-8 to TRBJ2-1; 7 bases align to TRBD1. The CDR3 has 15 residues. Trimming removed 0 bases from V and 3 bases from J; junction bases left unmatched: 3. Germline loops: CDR1 SGHTS, CDR2 YDEGEE. CDR3 region: CASSLGQGVYNEQFF. CDR3 nucleotide sequence: TGTGCCAGCAGCTTGGGACAGGGTGTCTACAATGAGCAGTTCTTC.

This clone was seen only a few times. The chain's CDR3 is CASSLADEQFF. The CDR3 bases are TGTGCCAGCAGCTTAGCGGACGAGCAGTTCTTC. This rearrangement joins TRBV11-2 to TRBJ2-1; D not certain. Germline values: CDR1 SGHAT, CDR2 FQNNGV. This CDR3 comprises 11 residues. Trimming removed 1 base from V and 10 bases from J, with 5 bases in between.

The chain couples TRBV11-2 to TRBJ2-1; 13 positions match TRBD2. V lost 3 bases, J lost 10 bases, and 9 bases stayed unmatched. The CDR3 totals 16 residues. Germline assignment: CDR1 SGHAT and CDR2 FQNNGV. The CDR3 DNA reads TGTGCCAGCAGCTTGGTAGGACTAGCGGGAGTAGACGAGCAGTTCTTC. This encodes CASSLVGLAGVDEQFF.

CDR3 in DNA: TGTGCCAGCAGTTCACAGGGGGGCCCCACTGAAGCTTTCTTT. Its protein product is CASSSQGGPTEAFF. V gene TRBV5-4 combines with J gene TRBJ1-1; 8 bases line up with TRBD1. Germline CDR1 and CDR2: SGHNT and YYREEE (reference sequence). The CDR3 covers 14 residues. The V gene end was trimmed by 5 bases and the J gene end by 4 bases; junction bases not matched to a gene: 7.

This clone was recorded once. This chain uses TRBV11-1 with TRBJ1-1; TRBD1 agrees at 8 bases. The trim removed 6 bases at V and 4 bases at J, leaving 10 bases unmatched. The germline V gene has CDR1 SGHAT and CDR2 FQDESV (reference sequence). This CDR3 region has 15 residues. CDR3 nucleotides: TGTGCCAGCAGTCCTCTATACAGGGGGGTCACTGAAGCTTTCTTT. This gives the protein CASSPLYRGVTEAFF.